These 7 T cell receptor beta chains were sequenced from one sample in a study of blood T cell repertoires in COVID-19. Profiled with immunoSEQ multiplex PCR; TCRdb holds only in-frame clones, not every one. The sample has over 300,000 clones, over 75% seen once. Sequencing was carried out using PBMCs or T cells enriched from blood (not recorded which). Receptors originate from a woman aged 40 to 50 who had recovered from COVID-19.

The sample holds a few counts of this clone. V usage is TRBV23-1 and J usage is TRBJ2-7; tentatively, D is TRBD2 (7 bases). TRBV23-1 falls under the ORF class, with uncertain function. The CDR3 consists of 19 residues. Trimming shortened V by 2 bases and J by 4 bases, and 27 bases separated the two germline ends. CDR3 region: CASSQGSPGGPRRAYEQYF. The CDR3 DNA is TGCGCCAGCAGTCAAGGTTCCCCCGGGGGGCCCAGGAGGGCGTACGAGCAGTACTTC.

This chain links TRBV28 with TRBJ1-1, with a possible D match to TRBD1 (6 bases). The V end was cut by 6 bases, the J end by 4 bases, with 18 bases between. Germline values: CDR1 MDHEN, CDR2 SYDVKM. The CDR3 loop spans 15 amino acids. The CDR3 DNA follows: TGTGCCAGCAGGCATCCCTTGGGGGGGCCCACTGAAGCTTTCTTT. It yields the protein CASRHPLGGPTEAFF.

The genes are TRBV3-1 (or the pseudogene TRBV3-2) and TRBJ2-3; possibly TRBD2 for D (6 bases). CDR1 and CDR2 (germline): LGHDT, YNNKEL (reference sequence). Trimming took off 2 bases at V and 0 bases at J, with 12 bases between the two ends. The CDR3 consists of 16 residues. CDR3 coding DNA: TGTGCCAGCAGCCAAAATTGGGGGGTGAGCACAGATACGCAGTATTTT. It translates to CASSQNWGVSTDTQYF.

The V gene is TRBV11-1, the J gene TRBJ2-7, with no clear D. Trimming removed 0 bases from V and 3 bases from J, with 6 bases in between. The germline gives CDR1 SGHAT, CDR2 FQDESV (reference sequence). The CDR3 is 13 amino acids. CDR3 bases: TGTGCCAGCAGCTTAGCTACTTACTACGAGCAGTACTTC. Protein product: CASSLATYYEQYF.

The count of this clone is one. The genes are TRBV24-1 and TRBJ2-7; a weak D match, TRBD2 (5 bases). V shed 6 bases and J shed 0 bases, with 11 bases lying between them. The CDR3 is made up of 14 amino acids. Per germline, CDR1 KGHDR and CDR2 SFDVKD. The CDR3 DNA is TGTGCCACCAGTAGGTCAGGAGGCTCCTACGAGCAGTACTTC. Its translation: CATSRSGGSYEQYF.

The V and J genes are TRBV9 and TRBJ2-2, with D tentatively TRBD1 (7 bases). The V end lost 0 bases, the J end lost 4 bases, and 10 bases lay between the germline ends. The CDR3 runs to 15 residues. The germline gives CDR1 SGDLS, CDR2 YYNGEE. This CDR3 reads CASSVEQGGTGELFF. The CDR3 nucleotides are TGTGCCAGCAGCGTAGAGCAGGGGGGCACCGGGGAGCTGTTTTTT.

As to this clone: The sample holds other DNA sequences that translate to the same CDR3. The chain recombines TRBV20-1 with TRBJ2-7, with unresolved D. CDR1 and CDR2 from the germline V gene are DFQATT and SNEGSKA (reference sequence). Trimming cost V 0 bases and J 4 bases, with 4 bases left between them. CDR3 size: 11 residues. For the CDR3, the DNA is TGCAGTGCTAGAGATCTTTACGAGCAGTACTTC. Encoded protein: CSARDLYEQYF.